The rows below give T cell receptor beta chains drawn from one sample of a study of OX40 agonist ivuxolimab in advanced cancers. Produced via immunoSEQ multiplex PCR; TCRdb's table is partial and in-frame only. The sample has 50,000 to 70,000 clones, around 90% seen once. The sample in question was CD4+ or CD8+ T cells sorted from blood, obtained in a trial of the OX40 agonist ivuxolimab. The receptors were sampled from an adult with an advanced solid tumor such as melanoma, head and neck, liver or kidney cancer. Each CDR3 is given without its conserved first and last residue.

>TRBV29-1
SVAGGSFQPQH
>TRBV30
AWSVGRNTIY
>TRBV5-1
ASSLERVSYNEQF
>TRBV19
ASSIGRRAGVDEQY
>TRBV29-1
SVVTSRAEQY
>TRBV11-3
ASSPGQGTEAF
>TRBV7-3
ASSPGEQY
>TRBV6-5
ASSYVSGNYGYT
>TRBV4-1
ASSQDPRGRYEQY
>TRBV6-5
ASSSYRTGGEKLF
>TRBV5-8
ASSLVPRISGNTIY
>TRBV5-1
ASSAGTGGGEQF
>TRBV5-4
ASSLTREGGSPLH
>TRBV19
ASSLPPGLSQETQY
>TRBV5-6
ASSPRGIGRDTQY
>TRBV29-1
SGGGNEQF
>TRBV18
ASSPVQMANTGELF
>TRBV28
ASSLQNYGYT
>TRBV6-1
ASKRQAFGNQPQH
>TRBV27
ASSPSGVGEKLF
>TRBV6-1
ASRSRAFSNQPQH
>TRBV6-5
ASSYHRRKETQY